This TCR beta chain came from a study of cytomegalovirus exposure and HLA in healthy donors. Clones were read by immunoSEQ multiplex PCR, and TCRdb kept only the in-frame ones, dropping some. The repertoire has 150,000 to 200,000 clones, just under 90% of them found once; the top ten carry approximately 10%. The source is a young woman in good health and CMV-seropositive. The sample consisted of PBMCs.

In DNA form, the CDR3 reads TGTGCCAGCGCCAAGACTAACTACAATGAGCAGTTCTTC. Translation: CASAKTNYNEQFF. The J gene is TRBJ2-1, the V gene TRBV2; tentatively, D is TRBD2 (5 bases). The CDR3 runs to 13 residues. Trimming removed 8 bases at V and 3 bases at J, with 11 bases between. Germline assignment: CDR1 SNHLY and CDR2 FYNNEI.